Below are 32 T cell receptor beta chains sequenced from a single sample in a study of T cell responses to AZD1222 COVID-19 vaccine. Clones were read by immunoSEQ multiplex PCR, and TCRdb kept only the in-frame ones, dropping some. The data show 140,000 to 150,000 clones, about 91% seen once. Sequences were derived from peripheral blood, sampled 28 days after the second AZD1222 dose. The receptors originated from an adult who received the AZD1222 COVID-19 vaccine.

On this clone: The same CDR3 arises from other DNA sequences in this sample as well. The chain uses TRBV5-1 and TRBJ1-3; maybe TRBD1 (6 bases). The CDR3 extends over 14 amino acids. Germline CDR1 reads SGHRS; CDR2 reads YFSETQ. With 0 bases removed from V and 4 bases from J, the gap between germline ends came to 8 bases. CDR3 nucleotide sequence: TGCGCCAGCAGCTTGGCGGGGGCCGGAAACACCATATATTTT. Protein: CASSLAGAGNTIYF.

This chain links TRBV25-1 with TRBJ2-7; D is undetermined. Germline V lookup: CDR1 MGHDK, CDR2 SYGVNS. V lost 0 bases and J lost 5, with 11 bases in between. The CDR3 spans 14 residues. CDR3 residues: CASSEYSVTHEQYF. Written as DNA, the CDR3 is TGTGCCAGCAGTGAATATAGTGTGACCCACGAGCAGTACTTC.

The chain uses TRBV15 and TRBJ2-6; 10 nucleotides match TRBD1. Per the germline V gene, CDR1 is LNHNV and CDR2 is YYDKDF (reference sequence). Losses at the gene ends were 1 base for V and 0 bases for J; bases not matched to a gene: 0. The CDR3 totals 17 residues. The CDR3 nucleotides read TGTGCCACCAGCAGAGGGACAGGGGGCTCTGGGGCCAACGTCCTGACTTTC. Its translation is CATSRGTGGSGANVLTF.

The chain uses TRBV7-2 and TRBJ1-1; D possibly corresponds to TRBD1 (5 bases). The CDR3 runs 14 residues. V was shortened by 8 bases and J by 1 base, with 14 bases between the two germline ends. From germline, CDR1 is SGHTA and CDR2 FQGNSA. In nucleotides, the CDR3 is TGTGCCAGCTACAGATCGACAGCGAACACTGAAGCTTTCTTT. This codes for CASYRSTANTEAFF.

The gene calls are TRBV30 and TRBJ1-1; D is possibly TRBD1 (5 bases). Per the germline V gene, CDR1 is GTSNPN and CDR2 is SVGIG (reference sequence). The V end was cut by 7 bases, the J end by 11 bases, with 20 bases between. The CDR3 covers 12 residues. The CDR3 DNA follows: TGTGCCTCCGGGGAGGGGTCCGTTCGGGCTTTCTTT. Translating it yields CASGEGSVRAFF.

The chain is built from TRBV29-1 and TRBJ2-1, with TRBD2 matching 7 bases. The trim removed 7 bases at V and 8 bases at J, leaving 17 bases unmatched. CDR3 length: 15 amino acids. Germline CDR1 SQVTM, CDR2 ANQGSEA. This CDR3 reads CSAGGTEALRDEQFF. CDR3 nucleotide sequence: TGCAGCGCCGGGGGGACTGAGGCCCTTAGGGATGAGCAGTTCTTC.

This chain uses TRBV5-1 with TRBJ1-2; unclear D gene. CDR1 and CDR2 (germline): SGHRS, YFSETQ. This CDR3 has 13 amino acids. V was clipped by 0 bases and J by 4 bases, with 7 bases between them. This chain's CDR3 is CASSLGQPYGYTF. For the CDR3, the DNA is TGCGCCAGCAGCTTGGGACAACCCTATGGCTACACCTTC.

This clone was detected once. The chain uses TRBV6-6 and TRBJ2-5; a possible D gene is TRBD2 (6 bases). This CDR3 has 16 residues. Germline values: CDR1 MNHNY, CDR2 SVGAGI (reference sequence). Between the trimmed V and J ends, which lost 2 bases and 0 bases, there was a span of 13 bases. CDR3 loop: CASSYGGGAYQETQYF. As DNA, the CDR3 is TGTGCCAGCAGTTACGGAGGCGGGGCATACCAAGAGACCCAGTACTTC.

The chain combines TRBV12-3 or TRBV12-4 with TRBJ2-7; D not certain. This CDR3 is built from 13 residues. V lost 3 bases to trimming and J lost 2 bases, with 8 bases between them. The CDR3 sequence is CASSFSGPYEQYF. CDR3 nucleotide sequence: TGTGCCAGCAGTTTTTCCGGACCCTACGAGCAGTACTTC.

The CDR3, as DNA: TGTGCCAGCAGCCCCGGGACAGAGAACACTGAAGCTTTCTTT. This encodes CASSPGTENTEAFF. The gene calls are TRBV27 and TRBJ1-1, with 7 bases identical to TRBD1. CDR3 length: 14 amino acids. In germline, CDR1 is MNHEY, CDR2 SMNVEV (reference sequence). V lost 6 bases to trimming and J lost 1 base; unmatched junction nucleotides: 5.

This chain joins TRBV30 and TRBJ2-2, with D perhaps matching TRBD1 (6 bases). V lost 8 bases and J 1 base, leaving 14 bases between the germline ends. CDR3 size: 14 residues. Germline-derived CDR1 and CDR2 are GTSNPN and SVGIG (reference sequence). CDR3 sequence reads: CAGQQGLNTGELFF. CDR3 bases: TGTGCCGGACAACAGGGATTGAACACCGGGGAGCTGTTTTTT.

This chain joins TRBV7-2 and TRBJ2-5; possible D gene TRBD2, 5 bases. The CDR3 runs 13 residues. V was pared by 5 bases and J by 5 bases, with 12 bases between. Germline loops: CDR1 SGHTA, CDR2 FQGNSA. CDR3 coding DNA: TGTGCCAGCAGCACACTAGGAGCGGAGACCCAGTACTTC. Amino acids: CASSTLGAETQYF.

This rearrangement joins TRBV5-1 to TRBJ1-3; no reliable D call. Trimming took 1 base from V and 0 from J, leaving 8 bases between them. This CDR3 has 15 amino acids. Looked up from germline, CDR1 is SGHRS and CDR2 is YFSETQ. CDR3 DNA: TGCGCCAGCAGCTTGCTAGGATACTCTGGAAACACCATATATTTT. Residues: CASSLLGYSGNTIYF.

V usage is TRBV6-6 and J usage is TRBJ2-2; 8 bases are shared with TRBD1. The V gene end was trimmed by 5 bases and the J gene end by 0 bases; junction bases not matched to a gene: 5. The CDR3 consists of 16 residues. From germline, CDR1 is MNHNY and CDR2 SVGAGI (reference sequence). CDR3 region: CASSMQGAANTGELFF. For the CDR3, the DNA is TGTGCCAGCAGTATGCAGGGGGCTGCGAACACCGGGGAGCTGTTTTTT.

This clone was seen more than once but under ten times. The CDR3 nucleotides read TGTGCCAGCAGCAAATTAGGGGACACGAGCTCCTACGAGCAGTACTTC. Its translation: CASSKLGDTSSYEQYF. This rearrangement joins TRBV21-1 to TRBJ2-7; TRBD1 was called by the table and not checked on the DNA. TRBV21-1 counts as a pseudogene. CDR3 length: 16 amino acids.

The CDR3, as DNA: TGTGCCACCAGCAGAGGCCCGATAACCCCCGGGGTCCGTTCTGGCACCACAGATACGCAGTATTTT. Its translation is CATSRGPITPGVRSGTTDTQYF. This chain uses TRBV15 with TRBJ2-3, with D possibly TRBD2 on 5 matching bases. Germline V gives CDR1 LNHNV, CDR2 YYDKDF (reference sequence). V shed 1 base and J shed 2 bases, with 31 bases lying between them. The length of the CDR3 is 22 residues.

This clone was counted a single time. Other DNA sequences of this sample code for an identical CDR3. V gene TRBV9 combines with J gene TRBJ2-3, with D unresolved. Trimming cost V 0 bases and J 6 bases, with 2 bases left between them. This CDR3 spans 11 amino acids. Germline V gene sequence: CDR1 SGDLS, CDR2 YYNGEE. CDR3 in DNA: TGTGCCAGCAGCGTAGCGGATACGCAGTATTTT. It translates to CASSVADTQYF.

This chain uses TRBV10-3 with TRBJ2-6, with 8 bases that match TRBD2. This CDR3 comprises 21 residues. V lost 0 bases, J lost 0 bases, and 13 bases stayed unmatched. The V gene's germline CDR1 is ENHRY and CDR2 SYGVKD. Written as DNA, the CDR3 is TGTGCCATCAGTGAGTCACCGGGACTAGGGGAAGTGGCCTCTGGGGCCAACGTCCTGACTTTC. Its protein is CAISESPGLGEVASGANVLTF.

The V call is TRBV13, the J call TRBJ1-5; TRBD1 is a possible D gene (6 bases). The germline V gene has CDR1 PRHDT and CDR2 FYEKMQ (reference sequence). This CDR3 contains 16 residues. Deletions cut 5 bases from V and 0 bases from J, with 14 bases between. The CDR3 DNA is TGTGCCAGCAGCCTCCGGACAGTAGATAGCAATCAGCCCCAGCATTTT. It encodes CASSLRTVDSNQPQHF.

This sequence joins TRBV19 and TRBJ1-4; 7 nucleotides line up with TRBD1. V lost 1 base and J lost 8; bases outside the gene matches: 4. The CDR3 covers 14 residues. Germline-derived CDR1 and CDR2 are LNHDA and SQIVND (reference sequence). The CDR3, as DNA: TGTGCCAGTAGTATAGGAGGGGGCAGAGAAAAACTGTTTTTT. Its protein is CASSIGGGREKLFF.

The chain combines TRBV5-4 with TRBJ2-1; weak D call: TRBD1 (5 bases). Germline CDR1 is SGHNT and CDR2 is YYREEE (reference sequence). V gave up 4 bases and J gave up 8 bases, with 13 bases separating them. The CDR3 is 13 amino acids. CDR3 amino acids: CASSPLQGYEQFF. The CDR3 nucleotides read TGTGCCAGCAGCCCCCTGCAGGGCTATGAGCAGTTCTTC. The full variable domain, with the rest looked up from reference TRBV5-4 and TRBJ2-1, is ETGVTQSPTHLIKTRGQQVTLRCSSQSGHNTVSWYQQALGQGPQFIFQYYREEENGRGNFPPRFSGLQFPNYSSELNVNALELDDSALYLCASSPLQGYEQFFGPGTRLTVL.

The sample holds one count of this clone. The chain couples TRBV3-1 (or the pseudogene TRBV3-2) to TRBJ2-5; D unclear. CDR3 length: 15 amino acids. V lost 0 bases and J lost 2, with 10 bases in between. Looked up from germline, CDR1 is LGHDT and CDR2 is YNNKEL (reference sequence). This CDR3 reads CASSQDLARQETQYF. For the CDR3, the DNA is TGTGCCAGCAGCCAAGATCTTGCGCGTCAAGAGACCCAGTACTTC.

V and J are TRBV7-8 and TRBJ2-7; no reliable D call. This CDR3 is built from 11 residues. Looked up from germline, CDR1 is SGHVS and CDR2 is FQNEAQ. V was shortened by 3 bases and J by 0 bases, with 0 bases between the two germline ends. CDR3 residues: CASSFSYEQYF. CDR3 DNA: TGTGCCAGCAGCTTCTCCTACGAGCAGTACTTC.

The chain employs TRBV20-1 and TRBJ1-3; no firm D call. The CDR3 runs 14 residues. V dropped 3 bases and J dropped 0 bases, with 9 bases sitting between them. Germline loops: CDR1 DFQATT, CDR2 SNEGSKA (reference sequence). CDR3 DNA: TGCAGTGCTAGTATCAGGCTCTCTGGAAACACCATATATTTT. Translating gives CSASIRLSGNTIYF.

The rearrangement links TRBV10-3 to TRBJ2-1, with D perhaps TRBD1 (6 bases). V lost 3 bases and J 2 bases, leaving 11 bases between the germline ends. Germline loops: CDR1 ENHRY, CDR2 SYGVKD. The length of the CDR3 is 15 residues. CDR3 DNA sequence: TGTGCCATCAGTGACCCAGGGGTGCCCTACAATGAGCAGTTCTTC. Its protein product is CAISDPGVPYNEQFF.

The V gene is TRBV2, the J gene TRBJ2-7; a weak D match, TRBD2 (6 bases). CDR1 is SNHLY, CDR2 FYNNEI, per germline. V lost 6 bases and J lost 0, with 18 bases in between. CDR3 length equals 16 residues. CDR3 residues: CASRERRGLNSYEQYF. As DNA, the CDR3 is TGTGCCAGCAGGGAGCGTCGGGGACTTAACTCCTACGAGCAGTACTTC.

This clone was counted once. This rearrangement joins TRBV7-2 to TRBJ2-1; D may be TRBD2 (6 bases). The germline V and J ends were trimmed by 8 bases and 0 bases, with 17 bases remaining between them. Germline assignment: CDR1 SGHTA and CDR2 FQGNSA. The CDR3 has 16 residues. As DNA, the CDR3 is TGTGCCAGCCCGTTACTGGCGGGGAGCTCCTACAATGAGCAGTTCTTC. It codes for CASPLLAGSSYNEQFF. The full variable domain, rest sourced from reference TRBV7-2 and TRBJ2-1, is GAGVSQSPSNKVTEKGKDVELRCDPISGHTALYWYRQSLGQGLEFLIYFQGNSAPDKSGLPSDRFSAERTGGSVSTLTIQRTQQEDSAVYLCASPLLAGSSYNEQFFGPGTRLTVL.

The V call is TRBV3-1 (or the pseudogene TRBV3-2), the J call TRBJ1-1; no clear D gene. Germline V gives CDR1 LGHDT, CDR2 YNNKEL (reference sequence). The CDR3 length is 12 residues. Trimming took off 8 bases at V and 3 bases at J, with 10 bases between the two ends. The CDR3 loop reads CASFGQHTEAFF. For the CDR3, the DNA is TGTGCCAGCTTTGGGCAGCACACTGAAGCTTTCTTT.

The sample holds one count of this clone. The chain is built from TRBV19 and TRBJ2-3; 8 bases fit TRBD1. Germline values: CDR1 LNHDA, CDR2 SQIVND (reference sequence). The CDR3 is 17 amino acids. Trimming removed 5 bases from V and 0 bases from J; junction bases left unmatched: 10. In nucleotides, the CDR3 is TGTGCCAGTAGTTCCCCCCCACAGGGGGTAAGCACAGATACGCAGTATTTT. It translates to CASSSPPQGVSTDTQYF.

Comment on this clone: A read error may produce the germline difference seen at one junction end. The chain employs TRBV4-3 and TRBJ1-2; D perhaps matches TRBD1 (5 bases). The CDR3 is 14 amino acids. From germline, CDR1 is LGHNA and CDR2 YSLEER. The CDR3 protein is CASSQDKWDPRRAF. Written as DNA, the CDR3 is TGCGCCAGCAGCCAAGATAAGTGGGACCCACGCAGGGCCTTC.

This clone has more than one count but fewer than ten. The rearrangement uses TRBV13 and TRBJ2-7; possibly TRBD1 for D (5 bases). The CDR3 has 15 amino acids. Trimming pared 4 bases from V and 1 base from J, leaving 14 bases between. The germline gives CDR1 PRHDT, CDR2 FYEKMQ (reference sequence). CDR3 sequence reads: CASSSTGPYSYEQYF. The DNA for the CDR3 is TGTGCCAGCAGCTCTACAGGACCCTATTCCTACGAGCAGTACTTC.

The rearrangement uses TRBV25-1 and TRBJ2-6; TRBD1 matches at 11 bases. There are 18 residues in the CDR3. Germline lookup yields CDR1 MGHDK and CDR2 SYGVNS. V shed 2 bases, J shed 4 bases, and the junction held 7 bases outside the gene matches. CDR3 loop: CASSEPLGQGAGANVLTF. The CDR3 DNA reads as TGTGCCAGCAGTGAACCCCTCGGACAGGGGGCCGGGGCCAACGTCCTGACTTTC.